This is a list of T cell receptor beta chains from one sample in a study of T cells expressing NK-cell markers. TCRdb reanalyzed the 5' RACE reads and collapses them to one entry per CDR3 protein, without DNA. The sample includes about 5,000 distinct CDR3 sequences. Input material: blood T cells: a sorted CD56 or NKG2C T cell subset, CD4+ or CD8+ T cells, or bulk PBMC T cells (not recorded which). Every receptor here comes from a man aged 18 to 35 in good health. Both conserved end residues are part of each CDR3. For some rows the clone size is stated as once, few or many, or as a class when expanded; others skip it.

size | J | V | CDR3
- | TRBJ2-1 | TRBV5-1 | CASSLEGLGTYNEQFF
- | TRBJ1-4 | TRBV20-1 | CSARTPLDGNEKLFF
- | TRBJ2-3 | TRBV20-1 | CSARTGTDTQYF
- | TRBJ1-3 | TRBV5-1 | CASSFEGTGNTIYF
- | TRBJ2-1 | TRBV9 | CASSVVPSGGNEQFF
- | TRBJ2-7 | TRBV7-6 | CASSSTWGRAGEQYF
- | TRBJ2-7 | TRBV5-4 | CASSLGSLPYEQYF
medium-sized | TRBJ1-1 | TRBV29-1 | CSVEVQQNTEAFF
- | TRBJ2-5 | TRBV10-3 | CAISADSQETQYF
- | TRBJ2-1 | TRBV20-1 | CSARIRPRLAGGPEYEQFF
medium-sized | TRBJ2-7 | TRBV7-9 | CASSPSRGRTESYEQYF
medium-sized | TRBJ2-1 | TRBV7-9 | CASSSTRGLAGAVNYNEQFF
- | TRBJ2-1 | TRBV15 | CATSSSTGLADNEQFF
- | TRBJ2-2 | TRBV7-9 | CASSRTSGELFF
- | TRBJ1-1 | TRBV9 | CASSLEGPAGNTEAFF
- | TRBJ2-3 | TRBV5-1 | CASSATSGRTDTQYF
- | TRBJ1-5 | TRBV2 | CASREQGVSNQPQHF
- | TRBJ2-3 | TRBV7-6 | CASSLGSASGRSDTQYF
medium-sized | TRBJ2-7 | TRBV10-3 | CAISAGTSLGEQYF
- | TRBJ2-5 | TRBV5-4 | CASSARGNQETQYF
- | TRBJ2-1 | TRBV4-1 | CASRGVARDEQFF
- | TRBJ2-5 | TRBV5-1 | CASSLDPLNRGEIQETQYF
- | TRBJ2-7 | TRBV7-4 | CARPSGTGGYEQYF
medium-sized | TRBJ2-7 | TRBV25-1 | CASSEGFYEQYF
- | TRBJ2-3 | TRBV7-9 | CASERELTDTQYF
medium-sized | TRBJ2-3 | TRBV20-1 | CSASPGNTQYF
- | TRBJ2-1 | TRBV6-5 | CASSSGQGGQFF
medium-sized | TRBJ1-5 | TRBV7-9 | CASSLNDGRQPQHF
medium-sized | TRBJ2-7 | TRBV12-3/TRBV12-4 | CASSPGPQGASDEQYF
medium-sized | TRBJ2-1 | TRBV5-1 | CASSGTGAAEQFF
- | TRBJ2-1 | TRBV2 | CASNEGTNSYNEQFF
- | TRBJ2-5 | TRBV7-2 | CASSPSFETQYF
medium-sized | TRBJ2-5 | TRBV29-1 | CSVEGQGSETQYF
- | TRBJ2-5 | TRBV5-1 | CASSLGAGTRGQETQYF
medium-sized | TRBJ2-2 | TRBV29-1 | CSVAGTGGPNTGELFF
- | TRBJ1-5 | TRBV7-9 | CASSEDRYNQPQHF
- | TRBJ2-3 | TRBV5-1 | CASSLAGSVSDTQYF
medium-sized | TRBJ2-1 | TRBV10-2 | CASADGGNSYNEQFF
- | TRBJ2-1 | TRBV19 | CASSDPSEQFF
- | TRBJ2-3 | TRBV7-2 | CASSFLTGTDTQYF
medium-sized | TRBJ2-7 | TRBV29-1 | CSVVGGLHSYEQYF
medium-sized | TRBJ2-7 | TRBV20-1 | CSARDGTTYEQYF
medium-sized | TRBJ2-1 | TRBV11-2 | CASSLASGKINEQFF
- | TRBJ2-3 | TRBV4-1 | CASSQSPPGSTDTQYF
medium-sized | TRBJ2-3 | TRBV6-5 | CASSYLGDTQYF
- | TRBJ1-2 | TRBV6-6 | CASGPDRSYGYTF
- | TRBJ2-1 | TRBV19 | CASSIVLRSGTRMVEQFF
medium-sized | TRBJ2-7 | TRBV25-1 | CASRLYYEQYF
medium-sized | TRBJ2-5 | TRBV7-9 | CASSLAGGRETQYF
medium-sized | TRBJ1-1 | TRBV25-1 | CASVTTERTEAFF
medium-sized | TRBJ2-7 | TRBV28 | CASSLWEQTYEQYF
medium-sized | TRBJ2-7 | TRBV5-1 | CASSWGDREQYF
- | TRBJ2-1 | TRBV7-9 | CASSLRTGNTEQFF
medium-sized | TRBJ2-4 | TRBV29-1 | CSVVLGGNIQYF
medium-sized | TRBJ1-5 | TRBV3-1 | CASSQEPLEGSNQPQHF